This T cell receptor (beta chain) was sequenced during a study of siplizumab effects on memory and regulatory T cells. This clone was counted only a few times. Its target is unknown. Findings and limits, study-wide: Mappable alloreactive CD4+ clones came from Treg cells almost 70% of the time on average with siplizumab, against 26.9% in controls. Under siplizumab, alloreactive sequences traced to unstimulated CD4+ memory cells were significantly reduced. Naive T cells were seen as more diverse than memory cells and as major alloresponse contributors. Suppressive capability of dividing Tregs from siplizumab cultures went unverified.

Sequenced by immunoSEQ multiplex PCR; TCRdb stores in-frame clones only, minus some. The sample shows some 100,000 clones, roughly 93% of them seen only once. This clonotype was sampled from a human donor in good health. The sequencing input was CD8+ T cells sorted from blood.

The CDR3 DNA reads TGCGCCAGCAGCCAAGATACAGACTCTAATCAGCCCCAGCATTTT. Translating it yields CASSQDTDSNQPQHF. This chain uses TRBV4-1 with TRBJ1-5; D is ambiguous. The CDR3 has 15 amino acids. Trimming took 0 bases from V and 4 from J, leaving 10 bases between them. Germline V lookup: CDR1 MGHRA, CDR2 YSYEKL.